A single sample is the source of the 24 T cell receptor beta chains below, sequenced in a study of CD8+ T cells in alopecia areata (dated by TCRdb to between 2018 and 2020). Receptor amplification or capture employed the immunoSEQ multiplex PCR assay. RNA was extracted from all samples and reverse transcribed into cDNA as template for TCR sequencing. TCRdb stores this immuneACCESS table with in-frame sequences only. Part of the clones is absent; in the studies checked, under half of the shortfall reflects unresolved V genes, and no reason is known for the rest. In this sample the table shows over 90,000 clones, 55% of which occur a single time. The ten largest make up 8.5% to 10% of the sample. Sequenced input: CD4+ T cells sorted from blood. The receptors were gathered from a human donor in good health.

The chain links TRBV29-1 to TRBJ1-5; 8 bases line up with TRBD1. The J segment lost 2 bases and the V segment lost 8 bases, leaving 23 bases of the junction unmatched. Germline CDR1 is SQVTM and CDR2 is ANQGSEA. CDR3 size: 19 residues. DNA of the CDR3: TGCAGCTCCATGGGATCAGGAGAACAGGGGGGTTTTGGCAATCAGCCCCAGCATTTT. This gives the protein CSSMGSGEQGGFGNQPQHF.

This clone was observed a few times. The genes are TRBV19 and TRBJ2-6; D ambiguous. The germline CDR1 and CDR2 sequences are LNHDA and SQIVND (reference sequence). Trimming pared 3 bases from V and 3 bases from J, leaving 12 bases between. This CDR3 comprises 16 residues. The CDR3 DNA follows: TGTGCCAGTAGTATCGGGCAGTTTGTTGGGGCCAACGTCCTGACTTTC. Amino acid sequence: CASSIGQFVGANVLTF.

The V and J genes are TRBV5-4 and TRBJ2-5; the match to TRBD1 covers 8 bases. The V gene's germline CDR1 is SGHNT and CDR2 YYREEE (reference sequence). After removal of 9 bases from V and 2 bases from J, the junction contained 12 bases not matched to a gene. The CDR3 is 15 amino acids. The CDR3 is CATKRTGLRQETQYF. DNA of the CDR3: TGTGCCACCAAACGGACAGGGCTCAGGCAAGAGACCCAGTACTTC.

This clone was detected a few times. The V call is TRBV29-1, the J call TRBJ2-1; tentatively, D is TRBD2 (5 bases). The germline V gene has CDR1 SQVTM and CDR2 ANQGSEA. CDR3 length equals 13 residues. V lost 7 bases and J lost 8, with 18 bases in between. The CDR3 loop reads CSAGVFNVDEQFF. The CDR3 bases are TGCAGCGCCGGGGTTTTCAACGTGGATGAGCAGTTCTTC.

V gene TRBV7-2 combines with J gene TRBJ2-5; D is unresolved. CDR1 and CDR2 (germline): SGHTA, FQGNSA. Trimming shortened V by 1 base and J by 7 bases, and 10 bases separated the two germline ends. CDR3 length equals 13 residues. CDR3 bases: TGTGCCAGCAGCTTAGACAGTAAAGGGACCCAGTACTTC. Translated: CASSLDSKGTQYF.

The table lists this clone with a few counts. The rearrangement links TRBV5-1 to TRBJ1-5; D is possibly TRBD1 (6 bases). CDR1 SGHRS and CDR2 YFSETQ come from the germline V gene. The germline V and J ends were trimmed by 0 bases and 0 bases, with 19 bases remaining between them. The CDR3 is 19 amino acids. The CDR3 reads CASSLALQWTAYSNQPQHF. DNA of the CDR3: TGCGCCAGCAGCTTGGCCTTACAATGGACAGCTTATAGCAATCAGCCCCAGCATTTT. Using reference TRBV5-1 and TRBJ1-5 for the parts outside the CDR3, the full variable domain is KAGVTQTPRYLIKTRGQQVTLSCSPISGHRSVSWYQQTPGQGLQFLFEYFSETQRNKGNFPGRFSGRQFSNSRSEMNVSTLELGDSALYLCASSLALQWTAYSNQPQHFGDGTRLSIL.

The chain's CDR3 is CASSLWGGEQYF. The CDR3 DNA is TGTGCCAGCAGCTTATGGGGAGGCGAGCAGTACTTC. The V and J genes are TRBV7-9 and TRBJ2-7, with D possibly matching TRBD2 (6 bases). V shed 2 bases and J shed 6 bases, with 8 bases lying between them. This CDR3 spans 12 amino acids. Per the germline V gene, CDR1 is SEHNR and CDR2 is FQNEAQ (reference sequence).

This clone was picked up a small number of times. The chain links TRBV4-1 to TRBJ1-1; D is possibly TRBD1 (6 bases). Trimming shortened V by 3 bases and J by 4 bases, and 15 bases separated the two germline ends. The germline V gene has CDR1 MGHRA and CDR2 YSYEKL. The CDR3 sequence is 15 residues long. CDR3 DNA sequence: TGCGCCAGCAGCCAGCCCCAGAGGGGGGTCACTGAAGCTTTCTTT. Translated, it gives CASSQPQRGVTEAFF.

This clone was detected only once. V gene TRBV5-1 combines with J gene TRBJ1-2; the match to TRBD1 covers 10 bases. After removal of 3 bases from V and 8 bases from J, the junction contained 7 bases not matched to a gene. There are 14 residues in the CDR3. In germline, CDR1 is SGHRS, CDR2 YFSETQ. CDR3 residues: CASSSDRGDGGYTF. The CDR3 DNA reads as TGCGCCAGCAGCTCGGACAGGGGGGACGGAGGCTACACCTTC.

The chain links TRBV2 to TRBJ2-5, with TRBD2 identical over 14 bases. The V gene end was trimmed by 6 bases and the J gene end by 4 bases; junction bases not matched to a gene: 4. Germline loops: CDR1 SNHLY, CDR2 FYNNEI. The CDR3 has 15 amino acids. CDR3 sequence: CASSPGTSGGETQYF. CDR3 DNA sequence: TGTGCCAGCAGCCCGGGGACTAGCGGGGGAGAGACCCAGTACTTC.

This clone was counted only a few times. The genes are TRBV6-5 and TRBJ1-1; 8 bases agree with TRBD1. Germline V gene sequence: CDR1 MNHEY, CDR2 SVGAGI. The ends lost 5 bases at V and 2 bases at J; junction bases unmatched: 7. CDR3 length equals 15 residues. The CDR3 coding sequence is TGTGCCAGCAGTCCAATCCAGGGGGCTAACACTGAAGCTTTCTTT. Translation: CASSPIQGANTEAFF.

V usage is TRBV29-1 and J usage is TRBJ1-1; D may be TRBD1 (5 bases). The CDR3 has 13 residues. The germline V gene has CDR1 SQVTM and CDR2 ANQGSEA. V was shortened by 3 bases and J by 4 bases, with 12 bases between the two germline ends. The CDR3 protein is CSVEGQLRTEAFF. CDR3 in DNA: TGCAGCGTTGAGGGGCAGCTTCGCACTGAAGCTTTCTTT.

This clone has just a few counts. The chain combines TRBV30 with TRBJ1-2; TRBD1 aligns across 9 bases. The CDR3 has 13 residues. Trimming removed 6 bases from V and 4 bases from J; junction bases left unmatched: 6. Germline values: CDR1 GTSNPN, CDR2 SVGIG (reference sequence). CDR3 in DNA: TGTGCCTGCGGGACAGGGAGGTCCTATGGCTACACCTTC. Translation gives CACGTGRSYGYTF.

This chain joins TRBV30 and TRBJ2-5; the D is unclear. This CDR3 is built from 13 residues. Trimming removed 0 bases at V and 5 bases at J, with 10 bases between. Germline lookup yields CDR1 GTSNPN and CDR2 SVGIG (reference sequence). The CDR3 DNA reads as TGTGCCTGGAGTGTAAGGCGATCGGAGACCCAGTACTTC. Protein sequence: CAWSVRRSETQYF.

This clone showed up just a few times. This chain joins TRBV29-1 and TRBJ1-1; D is perhaps TRBD1 (5 bases). The germline CDR1 and CDR2 sequences are SQVTM and ANQGSEA. Trimming cost V 3 bases and J 1 base, with 6 bases left between them. The CDR3 consists of 12 residues. Written as DNA, the CDR3 is TGCAGCGTTGACGGGGGGAACACTGAAGCTTTCTTT. It specifies CSVDGGNTEAFF.

This chain connects TRBV5-6 to TRBJ1-2; D is ambiguous. This CDR3 spans 12 amino acids. V was shortened by 2 bases and J by 8 bases, with 10 bases between the two germline ends. The V gene's germline CDR1 is SGHDT and CDR2 YYEEEE. The CDR3, as DNA: TGTGCCAGCAGCTTATATGAGGAAGGCTACACCTTC. Encoded protein: CASSLYEEGYTF.

This clone was detected only a few times. CDR3 sequence (DNA): TGTGCCTGGAGTGCGGGGGGAGGGACCTATCAGCCCCAGCATTTT. It codes for CAWSAGGGTYQPQHF. The rearrangement joins TRBV30 to TRBJ1-5; D is possibly TRBD1 (5 bases). The CDR3 is 15 amino acids. Germline V gives CDR1 GTSNPN, CDR2 SVGIG (reference sequence). With 1 base removed from V and 5 bases from J, the gap between germline ends came to 15 bases.

This clone was observed a single time. The chain couples TRBV7-6 to TRBJ2-2; 8 nucleotides align to TRBD1. With V trimmed by 5 bases and J by 5 bases, 13 bases remained unmatched. CDR3 size: 17 residues. The germline V gene encodes CDR1 SGHVS and CDR2 FNYEAQ. The CDR3 loop reads CASSPGTGAPTTGELFF. In DNA, the CDR3 is TGTGCCAGCAGCCCCGGGACAGGCGCGCCTACGACCGGGGAGCTGTTTTTT.

The chain recombines TRBV6-5 with TRBJ1-2; D remains unclear. V was trimmed by 2 bases and J by 3 bases, leaving 7 bases between them. From germline, CDR1 is MNHEY and CDR2 SVGAGI. The CDR3 is made up of 13 amino acids. CDR3 loop: CASSYKWDYGYTF. As DNA, the CDR3 is TGTGCCAGCAGTTACAAATGGGACTATGGCTACACCTTC.

The chain uses TRBV4-1 and TRBJ2-5; the D is unclear. V lost 1 base to trimming and J lost 0 bases, with 6 bases between them. This CDR3 has 14 residues. Germline CDR1 MGHRA, CDR2 YSYEKL. CDR3 region: CASSQGPYQETQYF. The CDR3 nucleotides read TGCGCCAGCAGCCAAGGTCCGTACCAAGAGACCCAGTACTTC.

The rearrangement uses TRBV28 and TRBJ2-2; possibly TRBD1 for D (6 bases). The CDR3 is made up of 16 amino acids. V gave up 4 bases and J gave up 4 bases, with 16 bases separating them. Per the germline V gene, CDR1 is MDHEN and CDR2 is SYDVKM. The CDR3 spells CASSSSATGFTGELFF. The CDR3 DNA follows: TGTGCCAGCAGTTCCTCTGCAACAGGGTTCACCGGGGAGCTGTTTTTT.

This clone appeared a single time. The V gene is TRBV11-2, the J gene TRBJ2-3, with D possibly TRBD2 on 6 matching bases. The germline V and J ends were trimmed by 5 bases and 4 bases, with 19 bases remaining between them. CDR1 and CDR2 (germline): SGHAT, FQNNGV. The CDR3 runs to 16 residues. The CDR3 DNA sequence: TGTGCCAGCAGCCCTAGGGCTAGCGTGGAATCAGATACGCAGTATTTT. Its protein is CASSPRASVESDTQYF. Combining the CDR3 with reference TRBV11-2 and TRBJ2-3 gives the whole variable domain EAGVAQSPRYKIIEKRQSVAFWCNPISGHATLYWYQQILGQGPKLLIQFQNNGVVDDSQLPKDRFSAERLKGVDSTLKIQPAKLEDSAVYLCASSPRASVESDTQYFGPGTRLTVL.

The rearrangement links TRBV25-1 to TRBJ2-4; maybe TRBD2 (5 bases). V gave up 2 bases and J gave up 6 bases, with 11 bases separating them. There are 14 residues in the CDR3. Germline V gene data show CDR1 as MGHDK and CDR2 as SYGVNS. The CDR3 sequence is CASSEPRGPNIQYF. CDR3 nucleotide sequence: TGTGCCAGCAGTGAACCCCGGGGTCCAAACATTCAGTACTTC.

The J gene is TRBJ2-5, the V gene TRBV5-4; 11 nucleotides line up with TRBD2. The CDR3 consists of 15 residues. Germline V gives CDR1 SGHNT, CDR2 YYREEE (reference sequence). Trimming removed 0 bases from V and 2 bases from J; junction bases left unmatched: 0. The CDR3 bases are TGTGCCAGCAGCTTGGGACTAGCGGGGCAAGAGACCCAGTACTTC. Translated, it gives CASSLGLAGQETQYF.